A selection of T cell receptor beta chains follows, all from one sample in a study of blood T cell repertoires in COVID-19. TCRdb's copy holds only in-frame clones and misses some; the assay was immunoSEQ multiplex PCR. The data show approximately 150,000 clones, roughly 89% seen once. Sequencing input: peripheral blood. The source is a woman aged 45-65 years with active or convalescent COVID-19. Each CDR3 is given with its conserved first and last residue. A D gene is named only where the DNA matches it firmly. Where a row states a size, it is once, few, many or the class of an expanded clone; other rows omit it.

J: TRBJ1-3
size: NA
V: TRBV28
D: NA
CDR3: CASSVQPSGNTIYF
DNA: TGTGCCAGCAGCGTACAGCCCTCTGGAAACACCATATATTTT

J: TRBJ1-1
size: NA
V: TRBV28
D: NA
CDR3: CASSALTGFSGTEAFF
DNA: TGTGCCAGCAGTGCCCTTACAGGGTTTTCCGGCACTGAAGCTTTCTTT

J: TRBJ2-2
size: NA
V: TRBV7-6
D: NA
CDR3: CASSLQPTNTGELFF
DNA: TGTGCCAGCAGCTTACAACCTACGAACACCGGGGAGCTGTTTTTT

J: TRBJ1-6
size: NA
V: TRBV2
D: NA
CDR3: CASSVGVDNSPLHF
DNA: TGTGCCAGCAGTGTCGGGGTTGATAATTCACCCCTCCACTTT

J: TRBJ2-2
size: NA
V: TRBV4-2
D: NA
CDR3: CASSQGGDTGELFF
DNA: TGTGCCAGCAGCCAAGGGGGGGACACCGGGGAGCTGTTTTTT

J: TRBJ1-1
size: NA
V: TRBV5-5
D: NA
CDR3: CASSPRGHMNTEAFF
DNA: TGTGCCAGCAGCCCCCGCGGCCACATGAACACTGAAGCTTTCTTT

J: TRBJ2-7
size: NA
V: TRBV7-9
D: TRBD1
CDR3: CASSLVQGASEQYF
DNA: TGTGCCAGCAGCTTAGTCCAGGGGGCCAGCGAGCAGTACTTC

J: TRBJ1-2
size: NA
V: TRBV7-9
D: TRBD1
CDR3: CASSSWQGAGYTF
DNA: TGTGCCAGCAGCTCATGGCAGGGGGCTGGCTACACCTTC

J: TRBJ1-4
size: NA
V: TRBV29-1
D: TRBD1
CDR3: CSVAGQGATNEKLFF
DNA: TGCAGCGTTGCCGGACAGGGGGCAACTAATGAAAAACTGTTTTTT

J: TRBJ2-3
size: once
V: TRBV4-1
D: NA
CDR3: CASSQELYRTDTQYF
DNA: TGCGCCAGCAGCCAAGAACTTTACCGCACAGATACGCAGTATTTT

J: TRBJ1-4
size: NA
V: TRBV20-1
D: TRBD1
CDR3: CSASDSSGTGREKLFF
DNA: TGCAGTGCTAGTGACTCCTCCGGGACAGGAAGAGAAAAACTGTTTTTT

J: TRBJ1-2
size: NA
V: TRBV28
D: TRBD1
CDR3: CASREQGLGNYGYTF
DNA: TGTGCCAGCAGGGAACAGGGGTTGGGTAACTATGGCTACACCTTC

J: TRBJ1-1
size: NA
V: TRBV20-1
D: NA
CDR3: CSASGGDKAFF
DNA: TGCAGTGCTAGCGGAGGGGATAAGGCTTTCTTT

J: TRBJ2-5
size: NA
V: TRBV6-5
D: NA
CDR3: CASTLWDEGEETQYF
DNA: TGTGCCAGCACGCTCTGGGACGAGGGGGAAGAGACCCAGTACTTC

J: TRBJ1-5
size: once
V: TRBV27
D: NA
CDR3: CASSLSPYNSNQPQHF
DNA: TGTGCCAGCAGTTTATCCCCGTATAATAGCAATCAGCCCCAGCATTTT

J: TRBJ1-1
size: NA
V: TRBV5-1
D: NA
CDR3: CASSLRGGAGNTEAFF
DNA: TGCGCCAGCAGCTTGAGGGGGGGCGCTGGGAACACTGAAGCTTTCTTT

J: TRBJ1-1
size: NA
V: TRBV12-5
D: NA
CDR3: CASGLGLGDTEAFF
DNA: TGTGCTAGTGGTTTGGGTCTTGGAGACACTGAAGCTTTCTTT

J: TRBJ1-1
size: NA
V: TRBV5-1
D: NA
CDR3: CASSLGPTWEGEAFF
DNA: TGCGCCAGCAGCTTGGGCCCGACCTGGGAGGGTGAAGCTTTCTTT

J: TRBJ1-2
size: NA
V: TRBV7-9
D: TRBD1
CDR3: CASTHFTDRIYGYTF
DNA: TGTGCCAGCACTCATTTTACGGACAGGATCTATGGCTACACCTTC

J: TRBJ2-5
size: NA
V: TRBV10-3
D: TRBD1
CDR3: CAILGGAGETQYF
DNA: TGTGCCATCTTAGGGGGCGCGGGAGAGACCCAGTACTTC

J: TRBJ2-1
size: NA
V: TRBV19
D: NA
CDR3: CASSPPAGENYREQFF
DNA: TGTGCCAGTAGTCCCCCGGCAGGGGAGAACTACCGTGAGCAGTTCTTC

J: TRBJ2-3
size: NA
V: TRBV7-9
D: TRBD2
CDR3: CASSITSGLTDTQYF
DNA: TGTGCCAGCAGCATTACTAGCGGCTTAACAGATACGCAGTATTTT

J: TRBJ1-3
size: NA
V: TRBV6-5
D: NA
CDR3: CASSYRPGGAGNTIYF
DNA: TGTGCCAGCAGTTACCGCCCGGGAGGAGCTGGAAACACCATATATTTT

J: TRBJ2-1
size: NA
V: TRBV18
D: TRBD1
CDR3: CASSPPGQGAGEQFF
DNA: TGTGCCAGCTCACCACCGGGACAGGGGGCTGGAGAGCAGTTCTTC

J: TRBJ2-7
size: NA
V: TRBV10-3
D: NA
CDR3: CAISPDRDGYEQYF
DNA: TGTGCCATCAGTCCCGACAGAGACGGCTACGAGCAGTACTTC

J: TRBJ1-1
size: NA
V: TRBV15
D: NA
CDR3: CATRSDSQLEAFF
DNA: TGTGCCACCAGATCGGACAGCCAACTTGAAGCTTTCTTT

J: TRBJ2-7
size: NA
V: TRBV4-1
D: NA
CDR3: CASSLSTGSYEQYF
DNA: TGCGCCAGCAGCCTCTCCACTGGCTCCTACGAGCAGTACTTC

J: TRBJ1-2
size: NA
V: TRBV4-2
D: NA
CDR3: CASSPEQQGNYGYTF
DNA: TGTGCCAGCAGCCCGGAGCAACAGGGTAACTATGGCTACACCTTC

J: TRBJ2-7
size: few
V: TRBV6-1
D: TRBD2
CDR3: CASSEGLAAWLGEQYF
DNA: TGTGCCAGCAGCGAAGGCCTAGCGGCCTGGCTCGGAGAGCAGTACTTC

J: TRBJ1-3
size: NA
V: TRBV21-1
D: NA
CDR3: CASSKLRTGKARGNTIYF
DNA: TGTGCCAGCAGCAAGCTCAGGACAGGGAAAGCGCGCGGAAACACCATATATTTT

J: TRBJ1-1
size: NA
V: TRBV7-2
D: NA
CDR3: CASSGLGGLRTEAFF
DNA: TGTGCCAGCAGTGGGTTGGGGGGGCTTAGGACTGAAGCTTTCTTT

J: TRBJ2-5
size: NA
V: TRBV4-1
D: NA
CDR3: CASSQDGGRETQYF
DNA: TGCGCCAGCAGCCAAGATGGGGGGAGGGAGACCCAGTACTTC

J: TRBJ1-3
size: NA
V: TRBV25-1
D: TRBD1
CDR3: CASSVTGGRNTIYF
DNA: TGTGCCAGCAGTGTGACAGGGGGCAGAAACACCATATATTTT

J: TRBJ2-1
size: NA
V: TRBV3-1/TRBV3-2
D: NA
CDR3: CASSQAGSTNEQFF
DNA: TGTGCCAGCAGCCAAGCCGGGAGCACGAATGAGCAGTTCTTC

J: TRBJ1-6
size: NA
V: TRBV5-1
D: NA
CDR3: CASSTDRSGGSPLHF
DNA: TGCGCCAGCAGCACAGACAGGAGTGGAGGTTCACCCCTCCACTTT

J: TRBJ1-3
size: NA
V: TRBV19
D: NA
CDR3: CASSIRPGNTIYF
DNA: TGTGCCAGTAGTATCAGGCCCGGAAACACCATATATTTT

J: TRBJ1-1
size: NA
V: TRBV28
D: NA
CDR3: CASSLQGGNTEAFF
DNA: TGTGCCAGCAGTTTACAGGGTGGGAACACTGAAGCTTTCTTT

J: TRBJ1-2
size: NA
V: TRBV7-8
D: NA
CDR3: CASSEVGVYGYTF
DNA: TGTGCCAGCAGCGAAGTCGGGGTCTATGGCTACACCTTC

J: TRBJ1-1
size: NA
V: TRBV7-6
D: NA
CDR3: CASSLAGAGVYTEAFF
DNA: TGTGCCAGCAGCTTAGCGGGGGCAGGGGTGTACACTGAAGCTTTCTTT

J: TRBJ1-1
size: NA
V: TRBV6-5
D: NA
CDR3: CASIPGGLNTEAFF
DNA: TGTGCCAGCATCCCGGGAGGGCTGAACACTGAAGCTTTCTTT

J: TRBJ2-3
size: NA
V: TRBV30
D: TRBD1
CDR3: CAYNRDRGFKDTQYF
DNA: TGTGCCTATAACCGGGACAGGGGATTTAAAGATACGCAGTATTTT

J: TRBJ1-5
size: NA
V: TRBV18
D: TRBD1
CDR3: CASSPGTGNSNQPQHF
DNA: TGTGCCAGCTCACCTGGGACAGGGAATAGCAATCAGCCCCAGCATTTT

J: TRBJ1-3
size: NA
V: TRBV11-3
D: NA
CDR3: CASSSDRNTIYF
DNA: TGTGCCAGCAGCTCCGACAGAAACACCATATATTTT

J: TRBJ1-3
size: NA
V: TRBV4-1
D: NA
CDR3: CASSQGPWGRVSSGNTIYF
DNA: TGCGCCAGCAGCCAGGGTCCCTGGGGGCGCGTGAGCTCTGGAAACACCATATATTTT

J: TRBJ1-1
size: once
V: TRBV5-1
D: NA
CDR3: CASSLGVVGTEAFF
DNA: TGCGCCAGCAGCTTGGGAGTTGTTGGCACTGAAGCTTTCTTT

J: TRBJ2-7
size: once
V: TRBV30
D: TRBD2
CDR3: CAWSSGTSGALTYEQYF
DNA: TGTGCCTGGAGTTCCGGGACTAGCGGGGCCTTAACCTACGAGCAGTACTTC

J: TRBJ1-2
size: NA
V: TRBV27
D: TRBD1
CDR3: CASSPGGGSNYGYTF
DNA: TGTGCCAGCAGTCCAGGAGGGGGCTCTAACTATGGCTACACCTTC

J: TRBJ2-6
size: NA
V: TRBV30
D: TRBD2
CDR3: CAWSVGWTSNGANVLTF
DNA: TGTGCCTGGAGTGTGGGGTGGACTAGCAATGGGGCCAACGTCCTGACTTTC

J: TRBJ2-7
size: NA
V: TRBV7-9
D: TRBD1
CDR3: CASSPGQADRRKYF
DNA: TGTGCCAGCAGCCCGGGACAGGCGGATAGGAGAAAGTACTTC

J: TRBJ2-1
size: NA
V: TRBV18
D: TRBD2
CDR3: CASSPLSGGARGYNEQFF
DNA: TGTGCCAGCTCACCGCTTAGCGGGGGGGCTAGGGGCTACAATGAGCAGTTCTTC

J: TRBJ2-7
size: NA
V: TRBV6-6
D: NA
CDR3: CASSYPAGRPAYEQYF
DNA: TGTGCCAGCAGTTACCCTGCAGGGCGGCCAGCTTACGAGCAGTACTTC

J: TRBJ2-7
size: NA
V: TRBV7-2
D: TRBD1
CDR3: CASSFVGTGTYEQYF
DNA: TGTGCCAGCAGCTTTGTGGGGACAGGGACCTACGAGCAGTACTTC

J: TRBJ2-1
size: NA
V: TRBV7-8
D: TRBD2
CDR3: CASSLRASGSNEQFF
DNA: TGTGCCAGCAGCTTAAGGGCTAGCGGATCCAATGAGCAGTTCTTC

J: TRBJ1-2
size: NA
V: TRBV20-1
D: TRBD1
CDR3: CSASFPDRTSNNYGYTF
DNA: TGCAGTGCTAGTTTTCCGGACAGGACTTCGAATAACTATGGCTACACCTTC

J: TRBJ2-3
size: NA
V: TRBV6-5
D: TRBD1
CDR3: CASSPGGRSADTQYF
DNA: TGTGCCAGCAGCCCAGGGGGCCGGTCCGCAGATACGCAGTATTTT